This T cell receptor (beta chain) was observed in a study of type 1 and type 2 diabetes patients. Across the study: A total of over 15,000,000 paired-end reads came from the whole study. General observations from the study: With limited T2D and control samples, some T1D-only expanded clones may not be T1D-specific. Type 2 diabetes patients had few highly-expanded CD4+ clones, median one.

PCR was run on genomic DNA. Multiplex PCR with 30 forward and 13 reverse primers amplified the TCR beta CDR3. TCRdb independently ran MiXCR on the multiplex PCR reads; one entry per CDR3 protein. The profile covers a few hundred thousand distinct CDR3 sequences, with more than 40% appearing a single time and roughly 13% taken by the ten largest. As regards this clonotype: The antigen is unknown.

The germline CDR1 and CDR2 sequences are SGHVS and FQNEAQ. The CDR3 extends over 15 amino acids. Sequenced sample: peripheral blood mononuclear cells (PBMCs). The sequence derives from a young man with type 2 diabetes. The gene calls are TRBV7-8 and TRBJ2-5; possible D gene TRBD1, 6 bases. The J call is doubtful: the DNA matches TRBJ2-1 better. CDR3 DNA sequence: TGTGCCAGCAGCCATCCAGGGGTCGCCAAATACGAGCAGTTCTTC. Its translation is CASSHPGVAKYEQFF.